This T cell receptor beta chain was documented in a study of blood T cell repertoires in COVID-19. Whole-study context: Specimens from acute and convalescent COVID-19 originated in the United States, Italy and Spain. The analysed material was cDNA or gDNA that came from T cells, B-cell-depleted T cells, or PBMCs.

This CDR3 contains 15 residues. The germline V gene encodes CDR1 MDHEN and CDR2 SYDVKM. The V and J ends lost 5 bases and 7 bases, in that order; junction bases with no gene match: 7. In the source study's methods: Estimation of nucleated cell counts was performed using reference gene primer amplification. Assay: immunoSEQ multiplex PCR; the TCRdb copy retains only in-frame clones and omits some. Clone size and V and J calls were adopted from that table, with D and trimming inferred from the DNA. Of about 180,000 clones listed, 75% to 85% are singletons. The J gene is TRBJ1-6, the V gene TRBV28; 8 positions agree with TRBD1. The source of this sequence is a human donor in a cohort sampled during active COVID-19. The source material was peripheral blood. The CDR3 loop reads CASSPSTGENSPLHF. The CDR3 DNA reads as TGTGCCAGCAGTCCCTCGACAGGGGAAAATTCACCCCTCCACTTT. Full variable domain (remainder filled in from reference TRBV28 and TRBJ1-6): DVKVTQSSRYLVKRTGEKVFLECVQDMDHENMFWYRQDPGLGLRLIYFSYDVKMKEKGDIPEGYSVSREKKERFSLILESASTNQTSMYLCASSPSTGENSPLHFGNGTRLTVT.